The T cell receptor beta chain described here comes from a study of regulatory T cells in long-lasting Graves disease. HTBI primers from iRepertoire and Arm-PCR of CDR3 regions yielded the TCR beta libraries. MiXCR, run by TCRdb on the multiplex PCR reads, gives a single entry per CDR3 protein. The sample carries 500,000 to 700,000 distinct CDR3 sequences, about 30% recorded once. Germline V gene data show CDR1 as KGHSH and CDR2 as LQKENI. Deletions cut 6 bases from V and 4 bases from J, with 15 bases between. CDR3 size: 14 residues. The time point was: persistent/refractory GD, antithyroid drugs over 5 years with positive TRAb. The TCR library was made from RNA extracted from PBMCs.

The TCR was taken from a female donor with Graves disease. The rearrangement links TRBV18 to TRBJ1-1; D possibly corresponds to TRBD1 (6 bases). Sequences were derived from peripheral blood mononuclear cells (PBMCs), sampled when the disease was refractory, from a patient treated with antithyroid drugs. CDR3 region: CASSPNRAGTEAFF. In DNA form, the CDR3 reads TGTGCCAGCTCCCCGAACAGGGCCGGCACTGAAGCTTTCTTT.